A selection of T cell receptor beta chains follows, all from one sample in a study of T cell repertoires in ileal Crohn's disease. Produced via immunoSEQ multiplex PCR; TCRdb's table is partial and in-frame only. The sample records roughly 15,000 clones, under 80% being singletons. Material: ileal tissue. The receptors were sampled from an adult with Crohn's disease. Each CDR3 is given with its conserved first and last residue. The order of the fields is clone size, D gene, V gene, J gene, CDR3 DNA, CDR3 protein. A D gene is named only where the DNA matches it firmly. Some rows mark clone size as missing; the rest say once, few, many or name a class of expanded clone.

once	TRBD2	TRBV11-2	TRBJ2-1	TGTGCCAGCAGCCGTCTAGCGGGAGGATCGCGAGAGCAGTTCTTC	CASSRLAGGSREQFF
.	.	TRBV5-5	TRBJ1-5	TGTGCCAGCAGCTCGGGGGTAAATCAGCCCCAGCATTTT	CASSSGVNQPQHF
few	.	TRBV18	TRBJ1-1	TGTGCCAGCTCACCACCGAGCCGGGGGATGGTGACTGAAGCTTTCTTT	CASSPPSRGMVTEAFF
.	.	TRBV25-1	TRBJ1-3	TGTGCCAGCAGTGGAGGTTTTTCTGGAAACACCATATATTTT	CASSGGFSGNTIYF
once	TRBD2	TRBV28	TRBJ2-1	TGTGCCAGCAACAACGGGGGGGAATACAATGAGCAGTTCTTC	CASNNGGEYNEQFF
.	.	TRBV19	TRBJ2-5	TGTGCCAGTAGTATAGGTGTTTCTGAGACCCAGTACTTC	CASSIGVSETQYF
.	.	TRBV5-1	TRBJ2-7	TGCGCCAGCAGCCCAGGGGTAGAGCAGTACTTC	CASSPGVEQYF
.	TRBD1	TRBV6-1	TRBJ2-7	TGTGCCAGCAGTGAAGGGGACAGGGGCTCCTACGAGCAGTACTTC	CASSEGDRGSYEQYF
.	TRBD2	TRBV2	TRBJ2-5	TGTGCCACCCGACTAGCGGGGTACCAAGAGACCCAGTACTTC	CATRLAGYQETQYF
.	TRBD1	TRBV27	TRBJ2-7	TGTGCCAGCAGTTTAGTCCAGGGGGCGAAAGAGCAGTACTTC	CASSLVQGAKEQYF
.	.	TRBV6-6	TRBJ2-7	TGTGCCAGCAGCCCCCTCGACTCTACGGGCGAGCAGTACTTC	CASSPLDSTGEQYF
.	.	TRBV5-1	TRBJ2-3	TGCGCCAGCAGCTTTGATGAAAGGAGCACCGGTACGCAGTATTTT	CASSFDERSTGTQYF
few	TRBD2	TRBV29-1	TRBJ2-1	TGCAGCGTTGAAACGGGAGGTTTCAATGAGCAGTTCTTC	CSVETGGFNEQFF
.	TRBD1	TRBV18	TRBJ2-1	TGTGCCAGCTCACTCGTAGACAGGGGCTCCTACAATGAGCAGTTCTTC	CASSLVDRGSYNEQFF
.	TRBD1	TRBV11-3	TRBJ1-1	TGTGCCAGCAGCTTTACCGGGACAGGGCGAGGAGTCACTGAAGCTTTCTTT	CASSFTGTGRGVTEAFF
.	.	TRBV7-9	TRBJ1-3	TGTGCCAGCCGGGGGGCAGGGTCTGGAAACACCATATATTTT	CASRGAGSGNTIYF
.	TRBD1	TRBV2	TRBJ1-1	TGTGCCAGCAGGCACAGGGGGCGCGGCACTGAAGCTTTCTTT	CASRHRGRGTEAFF
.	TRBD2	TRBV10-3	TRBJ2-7	TGTGCCATCAGTGACACTAGGACTAGCGGGTACGAGCAGTACTTC	CAISDTRTSGYEQYF
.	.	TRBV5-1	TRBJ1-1	TGCGCCAGCAGCTTGGCCGGGGGAGTAGGGGCTGAAGCTTTCTTT	CASSLAGGVGAEAFF
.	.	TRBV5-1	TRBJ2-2	TGCGCCAGCAGCTTGGCGGGATTTGACACCGGGGAGCTGTTTTTT	CASSLAGFDTGELFF
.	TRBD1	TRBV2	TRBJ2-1	TGTGCCAGCAGTGAAGCGCTTTTCGGGACAGGGGAGAATGAGCAGTTCTTC	CASSEALFGTGENEQFF
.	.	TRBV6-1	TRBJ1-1	TGTGCCAGCAGATCGGGGAACACTGAAGCTTTCTTT	CASRSGNTEAFF
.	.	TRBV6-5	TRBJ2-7	TGTGCCAGCAGCACCGGGACAAGGGACTACGAGCAGTACTTC	CASSTGTRDYEQYF
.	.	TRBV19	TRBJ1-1	TGTGCCACTAAGGCGGGGTTAGGCACTGAAGCTTTCTTT	CATKAGLGTEAFF
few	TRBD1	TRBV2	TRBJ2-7	TGTGCCAGCAGTAGGACAGGGGACTACGAGCAGTACTTC	CASSRTGDYEQYF
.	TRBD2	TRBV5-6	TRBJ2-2	TGTGCCAGCAGCTTGGGCGGCGGGAGTTTAGGCGGGGAGCTGTTTTTT	CASSLGGGSLGGELFF
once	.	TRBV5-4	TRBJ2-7	TGTGCCAGCAGATGGGACATTGAAAACTCCTACGAGCAGTACTTC	CASRWDIENSYEQYF
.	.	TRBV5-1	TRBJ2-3	TGCGCCAGCAGGGCGGGGTCCATAGATACGCAGTATTTT	CASRAGSIDTQYF
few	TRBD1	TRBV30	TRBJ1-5	TGTGCCTGGGAGCCAGGGGGTAGCAATCAGCCCCAGCATTTT	CAWEPGGSNQPQHF
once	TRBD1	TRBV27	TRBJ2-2	TGTGCCAGCAGACTAGGACAGGGCGGGTTGTTGACCGGGGAGCTGTTTTTT	CASRLGQGGLLTGELFF
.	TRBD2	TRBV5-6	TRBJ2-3	TGTGCCAGCAGCCCGGGACTAGCGGGAACAGATACGCAGTATTTT	CASSPGLAGTDTQYF
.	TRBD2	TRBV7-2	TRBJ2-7	TGTGCCAGCAGCTTATCCTTAGCGGGGGGCTACGAGCAGTACTTC	CASSLSLAGGYEQYF
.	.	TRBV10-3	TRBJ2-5	TGTGCCATACGGAGCAGTATAGAGACCCAGTACTTC	CAIRSSIETQYF
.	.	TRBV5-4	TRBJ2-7	TGTGCCAGCAGCCCTGGAGGTGGAAGAGCCTACGAGCAGTACTTC	CASSPGGGRAYEQYF
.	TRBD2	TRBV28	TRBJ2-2	TGTGCCAGCAGTTCCCATGGCAGGGGTAGCGGGGGGTCGGGCACCGGGGAGCTGTTTTTT	CASSSHGRGSGGSGTGELFF
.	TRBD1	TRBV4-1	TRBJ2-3	TGCGCCAGCAGCCAAGGGACAGGGGCAGATACGCAGTATTTT	CASSQGTGADTQYF
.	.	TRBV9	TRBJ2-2	TGTGCCAGCAGCCCGCTGCGAGGGCACCCCGGGGAGCTGTTTTTT	CASSPLRGHPGELFF
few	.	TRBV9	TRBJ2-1	TGTGCCAGTGCGGAGAGCTCCTACAATGAGCAGTTCTTC	CASAESSYNEQFF
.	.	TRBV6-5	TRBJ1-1	TGTGCCAGCAGTTACTCGAGGAACACTGAAGCTTTCTTT	CASSYSRNTEAFF
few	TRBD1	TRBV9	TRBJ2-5	TGTGCCAGCAGCGAAAGACAGGGCGAGGGTCAAGAGACCCAGTACTTC	CASSERQGEGQETQYF
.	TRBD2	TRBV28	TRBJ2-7	TGTGCCAGTGGACTAGCGGGAGAGATTTACGAGCAGTACTTC	CASGLAGEIYEQYF
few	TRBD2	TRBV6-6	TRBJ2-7	TGTGCCAGCAGTCACCATAGCGGGGGGACCCCCTACGAGCAGTACTTC	CASSHHSGGTPYEQYF
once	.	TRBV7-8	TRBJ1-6	TGTGCCAGCAGCCTCGCTAAGCTTAATTCACCCCTCCACTTT	CASSLAKLNSPLHF
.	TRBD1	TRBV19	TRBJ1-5	TGTGCCAGTAGTATAGATACAGGGGGCGGCCAGCCCCAGCATTTT	CASSIDTGGGQPQHF
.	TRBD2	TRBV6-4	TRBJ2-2	TGTGCCAGCAGTACTAGCGGGGACACCGGGGAGCTGTTTTTT	CASSTSGDTGELFF
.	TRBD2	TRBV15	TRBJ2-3	TGTGCCACCAGCAGCGATCTAGCGGGGGGGATGGATACGCAGTATTTT	CATSSDLAGGMDTQYF
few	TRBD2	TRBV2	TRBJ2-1	TGTGCCACGAGCGGGAACTCCTACAATGAGCAGTTCTTC	CATSGNSYNEQFF